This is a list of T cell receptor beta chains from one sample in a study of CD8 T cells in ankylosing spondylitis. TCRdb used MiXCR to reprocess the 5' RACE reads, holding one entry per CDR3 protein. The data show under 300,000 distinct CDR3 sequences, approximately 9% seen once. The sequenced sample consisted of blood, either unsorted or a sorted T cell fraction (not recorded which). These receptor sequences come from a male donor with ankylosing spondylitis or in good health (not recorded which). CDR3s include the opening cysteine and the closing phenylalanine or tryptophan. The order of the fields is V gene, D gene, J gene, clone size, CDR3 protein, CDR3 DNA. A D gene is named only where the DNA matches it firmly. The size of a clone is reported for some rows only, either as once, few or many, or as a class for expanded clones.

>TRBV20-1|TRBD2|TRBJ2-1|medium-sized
CSARDLTSGYNEQFF
TGCAGTGCTAGAGATTTGACTAGCGGCTACAATGAGCAGTTCTTC
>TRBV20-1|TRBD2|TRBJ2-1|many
CSARLLPGLADNEQFF
TGCAGTGCTAGACTCCTGCCGGGACTAGCGGACAATGAGCAGTTCTTC
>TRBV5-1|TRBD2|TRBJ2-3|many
CASSRQLKRGITDTQYF
TGCGCCAGCAGCCGACAGCTCAAGCGGGGGATCACAGATACGCAGTATTTT
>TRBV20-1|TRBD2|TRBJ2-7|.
CSVKGLAGGPTREQYF
TGCAGTGTAAAGGGACTAGCGGGAGGGCCGACGCGCGAGCAGTACTTC
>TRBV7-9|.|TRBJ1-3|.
CASSRDSGSGNTIYF
TGTGCCAGCAGCCGGGACTCCGGGTCTGGAAACACCATATATTTT
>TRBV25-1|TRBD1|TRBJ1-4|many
CASSEQRDREVEKLFF
TGTGCCAGCAGTGAACAAAGGGACAGGGAAGTTGAAAAACTGTTTTTT
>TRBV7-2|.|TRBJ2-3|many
CASSFQPNAGTDTQYF
TGTGCCAGCAGCTTCCAACCCAACGCGGGGACAGATACGCAGTATTTT
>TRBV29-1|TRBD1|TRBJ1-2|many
CSVLAGTGRNYGYTF
TGCAGCGTATTAGCCGGGACAGGGAGGAACTATGGCTACACCTTC
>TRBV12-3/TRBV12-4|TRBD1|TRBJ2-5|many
CASSINRDRGETQYF
TGTGCCAGCAGTATCAACCGGGACAGGGGTGAGACCCAGTACTTC
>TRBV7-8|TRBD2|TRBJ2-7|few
CASSSGLAGATYEQYF
TGTGCCAGCAGCTCCGGACTAGCGGGGGCCACCTACGAGCAGTACTTC
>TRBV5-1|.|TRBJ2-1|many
CASSSPPGRINYNEQFF
TGCGCCAGCAGCTCCCCTCCGGGACGGATTAACTACAATGAGCAGTTCTTC
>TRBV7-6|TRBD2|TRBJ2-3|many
CASARGGLSTDTQYF
TGTGCCAGCGCCCGCGGGGGGCTCAGCACAGATACGCAGTATTTT
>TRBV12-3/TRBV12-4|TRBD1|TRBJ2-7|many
CATLVQGAKQYF
TGTGCCACCTTGGTACAGGGGGCCAAGCAGTACTTC
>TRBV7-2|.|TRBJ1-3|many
CASLRTLGNTIYF
TGTGCCAGCTTACGGACCCTCGGAAACACCATATATTTT
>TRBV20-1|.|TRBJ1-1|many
CSASSATGANTEAFF
TGCAGTGCTAGTTCCGCGACAGGCGCGAACACTGAAGCTTTCTTT
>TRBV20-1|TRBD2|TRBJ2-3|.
CSAPASGGAKDTQYF
TGCAGTGCTCCGGCTAGCGGGGGGGCTAAGGATACGCAGTATTTT
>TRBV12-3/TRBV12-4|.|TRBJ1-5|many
CASSPGHGQPQHF
TGTGCCAGCAGTCCCGGACACGGTCAGCCCCAGCATTTT
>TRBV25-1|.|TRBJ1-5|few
CASSPSTSANQPQHF
TGTGCCAGCAGTCCCTCGACGTCGGCTAATCAGCCCCAGCATTTT
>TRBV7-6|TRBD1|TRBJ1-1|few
CASSPGGAGGTTEAFF
TGTGCCAGCAGCCCGGGTGGGGCAGGGGGCACCACTGAAGCTTTCTTT
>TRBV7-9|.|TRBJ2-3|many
CASGQSDTQYF
TGTGCCAGCGGTCAAAGTGATACGCAGTATTTT
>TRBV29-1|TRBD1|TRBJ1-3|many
CSVRRTGGSGNTIYF
TGCAGCGTTAGGAGGACAGGGGGCAGTGGAAACACCATATATTTT
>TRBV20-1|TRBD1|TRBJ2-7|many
CSATGGGFYEQYF
TGCAGTGCCACAGGGGGTGGATTCTACGAGCAGTACTTC